The sequence of this TCR beta chain was determined in a study of T-cell reconstitution after alpha-beta-depleted transplantation in children. This clonotype was found many times. This CDR3 is built from 16 residues. The V end was cut by 6 bases, the J end by 5 bases, with 22 bases between. A TCRbeta library incorporating unique molecular identifiers was prepared. A single record per CDR3 protein comes from TCRdb applying MiXCR to the PCR reads. The sample contains 250,000 to 350,000 distinct CDR3 sequences, 9.9% of which appear only once. Sequencing was performed on PBMCs from the stem cell graft donor, taken from the stem cell graft. The chain combines TRBV12-3 or TRBV12-4 with TRBJ1-1; tentatively, D is TRBD1 (5 bases). This clonotype was sampled from a human donor who donated a stem cell graft to a child with SCID. For the CDR3, the DNA is TGTGCCAGCAGACAACGACCGGGACTTGGCTCGACTGAAGCTTTCTTT. Protein sequence: CASRQRPGLGSTEAFF.